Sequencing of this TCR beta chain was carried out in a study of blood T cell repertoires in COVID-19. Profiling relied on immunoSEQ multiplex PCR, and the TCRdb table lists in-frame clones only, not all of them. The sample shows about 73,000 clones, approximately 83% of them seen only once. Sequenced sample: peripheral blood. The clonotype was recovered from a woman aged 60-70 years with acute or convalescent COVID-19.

The CDR3 loop reads CASSVFSSGSGELFF. CDR3 sequence (DNA): TGTGCCAGCAGCGTGTTCTCTAGCGGGAGCGGGGAGCTGTTTTTT. V and J are TRBV9 and TRBJ2-2; TRBD2 matches at 10 bases. Unmatched junction bases numbered 5, after V lost 2 bases and J lost 7 bases. The CDR3 sequence is 15 residues long. Per the germline V gene, CDR1 is SGDLS and CDR2 is YYNGEE. The full variable domain, completed using reference TRBV9 and TRBJ2-2, is DSGVTQTPKHLITATGQRVTLRCSPRSGDLSVYWYQQSLDQGLQFLIQYYNGEERAKGNILERFSAQQFPDLHSELNLSSLELGDSALYFCASSVFSSGSGELFFGEGSRLTVL.